This T cell receptor (beta chain) was sequenced during a study of T cell responses to AZD1222 COVID-19 vaccine. On the study more broadly: Investigators merged groups given second doses at roughly 4 or roughly 12 weeks.

This table comes from immunoSEQ multiplex PCR, and its TCRdb copy is limited to in-frame clones, with some not included. The table records approximately 170,000 clones, about 92% of them present only once. As to this clone: Its antigen is as yet unknown.

Study outcomes and limitations: Increases in Spike-specific TCR breadth and depth were seen after two AZD1222 doses.

With 5 bases clipped from V and 3 bases from J, the junction kept 7 bases outside the gene matches. The CDR3 is 15 residues long. Germline V gene data show CDR1 as SEHNR and CDR2 as FQNEAQ (reference sequence). The receptor comes from an adult in good health. The sequencing used peripheral blood, collected on day 0 of AZD1222 vaccination. The chain uses TRBV7-9 and TRBJ1-1; TRBD1 matches at 9 bases. This CDR3 is CASSPDRGTDTEAFF. CDR3 in DNA: TGTGCCAGCAGCCCCGACAGGGGGACGGACACTGAAGCTTTCTTT.